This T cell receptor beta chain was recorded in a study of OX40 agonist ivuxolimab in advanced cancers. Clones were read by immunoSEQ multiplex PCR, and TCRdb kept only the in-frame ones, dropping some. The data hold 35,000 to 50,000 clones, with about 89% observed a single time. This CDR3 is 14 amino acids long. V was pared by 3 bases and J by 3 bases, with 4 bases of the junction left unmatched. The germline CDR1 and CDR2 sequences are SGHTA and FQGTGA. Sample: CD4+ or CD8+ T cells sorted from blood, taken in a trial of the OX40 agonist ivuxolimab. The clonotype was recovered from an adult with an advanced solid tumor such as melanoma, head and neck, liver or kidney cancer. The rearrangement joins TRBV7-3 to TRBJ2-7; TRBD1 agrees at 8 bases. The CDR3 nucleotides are TGTGCCAGCAGCTTTGGGGGGACAGGCTACGAGCAGTACTTC. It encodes CASSFGGTGYEQYF. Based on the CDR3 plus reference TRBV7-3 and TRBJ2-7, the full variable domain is GAGVSQTPSNKVTEKGKYVELRCDPISGHTALYWYRQSLGQGPEFLIYFQGTGAADDSGLPNDRFFAVRPEGSVSTLKIQRTERGDSAVYLCASSFGGTGYEQYFGPGTRLTVT.